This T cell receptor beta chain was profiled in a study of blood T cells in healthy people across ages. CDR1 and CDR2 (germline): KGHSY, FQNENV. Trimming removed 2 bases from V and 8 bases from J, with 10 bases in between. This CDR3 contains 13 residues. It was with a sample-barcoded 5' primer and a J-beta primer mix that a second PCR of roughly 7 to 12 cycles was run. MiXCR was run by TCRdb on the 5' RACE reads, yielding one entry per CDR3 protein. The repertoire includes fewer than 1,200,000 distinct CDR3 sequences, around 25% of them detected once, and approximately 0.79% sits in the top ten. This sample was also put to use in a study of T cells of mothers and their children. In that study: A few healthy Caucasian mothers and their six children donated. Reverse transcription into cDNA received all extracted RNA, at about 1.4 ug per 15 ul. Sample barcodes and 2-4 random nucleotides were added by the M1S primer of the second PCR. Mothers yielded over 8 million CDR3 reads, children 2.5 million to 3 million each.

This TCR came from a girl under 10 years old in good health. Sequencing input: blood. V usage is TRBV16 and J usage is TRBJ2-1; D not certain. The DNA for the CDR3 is TGTGCCAGCAGCCAAGCGTGGTTGGATGAGCAGTTCTTC. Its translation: CASSQAWLDEQFF.